The 10 T cell receptor beta chains given below trace back to one sample, sequenced in a study of OX40 agonist ivuxolimab in advanced cancers. The repertoire was sequenced with immunoSEQ multiplex PCR; TCRdb's copy has only in-frame clones and lacks some. The sample includes approximately 76,000 clones, approximately 83% of them seen just once. The sequences come from CD4+ or CD8+ T cells sorted from blood, collected in a trial of the OX40 agonist ivuxolimab. The receptors originated from an adult with an advanced solid tumor such as melanoma, head and neck, liver or kidney cancer.

The genes are TRBV2 and TRBJ1-2, with 7 bases fitting TRBD1. The V gene end was trimmed by 7 bases and the J gene end by 1 base; junction bases not matched to a gene: 6. CDR1 and CDR2 (germline): SNHLY, FYNNEI. CDR3 size: 14 residues. Here the CDR3 reads CASINGTVNYGYTF. DNA of the CDR3: TGTGCCAGCATTAATGGGACAGTTAACTATGGCTACACCTTC.

In nucleotides, the CDR3 is TGCGCCAGCAGCCAAGATCATGGGACAGGGTACGAGCAGTACTTC. Translated, it gives CASSQDHGTGYEQYF. The chain links TRBV4-1 to TRBJ2-7; 9 bases are shared with TRBD1. CDR3 length equals 15 residues. V dropped 0 bases and J dropped 4; count of bases not matched to a gene: 4. The V gene's germline CDR1 is MGHRA and CDR2 YSYEKL.

The V and J genes are TRBV19 and TRBJ1-5, with D uncertain. Germline loops: CDR1 LNHDA, CDR2 SQIVND (reference sequence). V gave up 3 bases and J gave up 6 bases, with 12 bases separating them. This CDR3 comprises 14 residues. Here the CDR3 reads CASSIPGSGQPQHF. The CDR3 DNA follows: TGTGCCAGTAGTATCCCGGGGAGTGGTCAGCCCCAGCATTTT.

The rearrangement links TRBV9 to TRBJ2-7; a weak D match, TRBD2 (6 bases). The germline V and J ends were trimmed by 1 base and 3 bases, with 11 bases remaining between them. There are 14 residues in the CDR3. Per germline, CDR1 SGDLS and CDR2 YYNGEE. CDR3 in amino acids: CASSVTGSDYEQYF. The DNA of the CDR3 is TGTGCCAGCAGCGTAACCGGGAGCGACTACGAGCAGTACTTC.

The CDR3 reads CASSEYDRVFEQYF. CDR3 sequence (DNA): TGTGCCAGCAGTGAATATGACAGGGTGTTCGAGCAGTACTTC. The chain uses TRBV6-1 and TRBJ2-7; 7 nucleotides line up with TRBD1. The CDR3 consists of 14 residues. V shed 2 bases and J 6 bases; nucleotides not matched to a gene: 7. Germline V gene sequence: CDR1 MNHNS, CDR2 SASEGT.

The V and J genes are TRBV19 and TRBJ2-5; D gene unclear. The CDR3 has 11 amino acids. The V end lost 5 bases, the J end lost 5 bases, and 6 bases lay between the germline ends. Germline V lookup: CDR1 LNHDA, CDR2 SQIVND (reference sequence). CDR3 sequence: CASSRRETQYF. Written as DNA, the CDR3 is TGTGCCAGTAGTCGGCGGGAGACCCAGTACTTC.

The J gene is TRBJ2-3, the V gene TRBV7-2; D remains unclear. Between the trimmed V and J ends, which lost 2 bases and 2 bases, there was a span of 8 bases. This CDR3 spans 14 amino acids. The germline CDR1 and CDR2 sequences are SGHTA and FQGNSA. The CDR3, as DNA: TGTGCCAGCAGCTTACGACGTTTCACAGATACGCAGTATTTT. Translating gives CASSLRRFTDTQYF.

V is TRBV7-2 and J is TRBJ1-6; no firm D call. The germline V and J ends were trimmed by 4 bases and 10 bases, with 23 bases remaining between them. This CDR3 contains 17 residues. CDR1 is SGHTA, CDR2 FQGNSA, per germline. The CDR3 sequence: CASSSTGPGDVRSPLHF. The CDR3 bases are TGTGCCAGCAGCTCCACTGGGCCTGGAGACGTTAGATCACCCCTCCACTTT.

J is TRBJ2-3 and V is TRBV10-1; 10 nucleotides agree with TRBD2. The germline V gene encodes CDR1 WNHNN and CDR2 SYGVQD (reference sequence). Unmatched junction bases numbered 6, after V lost 4 bases and J lost 2 bases. The CDR3 is 16 residues long. The CDR3 nucleotides are TGCGCCAGCAGTGGGGTAGCGGGGGGATTCACAGATACGCAGTATTTT. It yields the protein CASSGVAGGFTDTQYF.

CDR3 sequence: CASSRDRGVTEAFF. CDR3 coding DNA: TGTGCCAGTAGCCGGGACAGGGGAGTTACTGAAGCTTTCTTT. The rearrangement joins TRBV19 to TRBJ1-1; 10 nucleotides line up with TRBD1. V lost 6 bases, J lost 5 bases, and 6 bases stayed unmatched. The CDR3 runs to 14 residues. Per the germline V gene, CDR1 is LNHDA and CDR2 is SQIVND (reference sequence).